This T cell receptor beta chain was captured by sequencing in a study of blood T cell repertoires in COVID-19. Study as a whole: PBMCs, B-cell-depleted T cells, or T cells were the source of the cDNA or gDNA that made up the material.

As processed by the authors: From reference gene primer amplification, estimates of nucleated cell counts were derived. The method was immunoSEQ multiplex PCR; TCRdb's version includes in-frame clones alone and lacks a portion of them. The V and J calls and clone size are taken from that table; D and trimming were inferred from the DNA. Among about 530,000 clones listed, roughly 89% were seen once. Looked up from germline, CDR1 is MNHEY and CDR2 is SVGEGT. The V segment lost 2 bases and the J segment 1 base; nucleotides outside the gene matches: 3. CDR3 size: 15 residues. The TCR sequence derives from a woman between 50 and 59 years old with COVID-19, enrolled during active disease. Material for sequencing was peripheral blood. The chain uses TRBV6-2 or TRBV6-3 and TRBJ2-5, with TRBD2 identical over 8 bases. CDR3 in amino acids: CASSYPGGGQETQYF. CDR3 nucleotide sequence: TGTGCCAGCAGTTACCCGGGGGGGGGCCAAGAGACCCAGTACTTC.